This T cell receptor (beta chain) was recovered during a study of T cells in Graves' hyperthyroidism and ophthalmopathy. Study results and caveats: Blood shared most expanded thyroid clonotypes above 0.001.

Participants, patients aged 18 to 65, had newly diagnosed hyperthyroidism with a duration under 2 months. The CDR3 length is 13 residues. The germline gives CDR1 SGHNT, CDR2 YENEEA. V dropped 5 bases and J dropped 7; count of bases not matched to a gene: 7. RNA transcripts provided the source from which TCR beta CDR3 regions were amplified. During a first-round RT-PCR of the TCR CDR3, the HTBI primer set was used. One entry per CDR3 protein, called by TCRdb with MiXCR from the multiplex PCR reads. The sample holds about 560,000 distinct CDR3 sequences, around 17% seen once. This clonotype appeared many times. Its antigen is as yet unknown.

Material for sequencing was blood. This TCR was recovered from a woman between 18 and 29 years old with Graves' hyperthyroidism. The V and J genes are TRBV11-3 and TRBJ1-2; the match to TRBD1 covers 7 bases. The CDR3 DNA sequence: TGTGCCAGCAGCCTCGACAGGGCCTCTGGCTACACCTTC. Amino acids: CASSLDRASGYTF.